Listed below are T cell receptor beta chains from one sample, sequenced in a study of T-cell memory formation after mild COVID-19. TCRdb passed the 5' RACE reads through MiXCR, listing each CDR3 protein once. The sample yields 470,000 or so distinct CDR3 sequences, about 18% seen once. The material sequenced was PBMCs or a T cell subset sorted from them (not recorded which). All receptors derive from an adult woman who had mild COVID-19 (a few samples of this study predate the infection). Cell type and time point are not known. The conserved cysteine and the conserved F or W are not part of the CDR3 here. Expanded clones get a size class; other rows say once, few or many, or leave the size out.

abundance	v_gene	j_gene	CDR3aa
.	TRBV11-1	TRBJ2-7	ASSLVGTAAYEQY
many	TRBV12-3/TRBV12-4	TRBJ2-5	ASSLGAGQETQY
.	TRBV6-5	TRBJ2-3	ASSYRGAQY
once	TRBV6-5	TRBJ1-2	ASSSAAGYYGYT
.	TRBV28	TRBJ2-5	ASSAGTSGFQETQY
.	TRBV6-5	TRBJ2-1	ASSYSEESSYNEQF
few	TRBV9	TRBJ2-1	ASSPGGTSTRGEQF
.	TRBV6-5	TRBJ2-5	ASSYGGTWETQY
few	TRBV12-3/TRBV12-4	TRBJ1-1	ASSPVGRDPTEAF
few	TRBV23-1	TRBJ1-1	ASKEGDAAF
few	TRBV5-1	TRBJ1-1	ASSLDVTGPQMNTEAF
.	TRBV4-1	TRBJ1-2	ASSPLGPRDGYT
.	TRBV29-1	TRBJ2-1	SVETGEGYNEQF
many	TRBV7-9	TRBJ1-1	ASSKVGDGSTEAF
few	TRBV4-2	TRBJ2-1	ASSRTGGGQF
few	TRBV6-5	TRBJ2-5	ASSVEQGGAETQY
few	TRBV7-2	TRBJ2-1	ASSDPTSGFYNEQF
many	TRBV5-1	TRBJ2-7	ASSAGQGEKGYEQY
.	TRBV5-4	TRBJ2-4	ASSSPGTGRAIQY
.	TRBV9	TRBJ1-2	ASSVRQDYGYT
.	TRBV4-3	TRBJ2-3	ASSKGNTDTQY
few	TRBV29-1	TRBJ1-1	SVGQTNTEAF
.	TRBV20-1	TRBJ2-1	SARDRATYNEQF
few	TRBV2	TRBJ2-7	ASSQTGTPYEQY
few	TRBV7-9	TRBJ2-5	ASSPREQETQY
once	TRBV6-5	TRBJ2-3	ASRSGLAEIWDTQY
.	TRBV4-3	TRBJ1-5	ASSQEASHSNQPQH
.	TRBV15	TRBJ2-3	ATSSLGRGPLADTQY
.	TRBV7-6	TRBJ2-1	ASSSDQILNRDGDYNEQF
few	TRBV10-3	TRBJ2-6	AISESSGSGANVLT
.	TRBV18	TRBJ1-3	ASSPNQGTGNTIY
few	TRBV12-3/TRBV12-4	TRBJ2-3	ASSLEAGITADTQY
many	TRBV12-3/TRBV12-4	TRBJ1-1	ASSLRQGVNTEAF
.	TRBV2	TRBJ2-2	ASSAQGANTGELF
.	TRBV25-1	TRBJ1-1	ASSQGSTEAF
.	TRBV4-1	TRBJ2-4	ASSSTGTGGVLAKNIQY
many	TRBV2	TRBJ1-2	ASSESREGYT
few	TRBV12-3/TRBV12-4	TRBJ1-1	ASSHRETGAF
few	TRBV18	TRBJ2-1	ASSPRRDLYNEQF
.	TRBV11-2	TRBJ1-2	ASSFSDGDRNGYT
.	TRBV28	TRBJ1-1	ASSPLIDRLNTEAF
.	TRBV7-3	TRBJ2-6	ASSSGTDASGANVLT
.	TRBV12-3/TRBV12-4	TRBJ1-1	ASSGPPGGKTEAF
many	TRBV4-2	TRBJ1-2	ASSQPGSNYGYT
.	TRBV4-1	TRBJ2-5	ASSQVFPSRDQETQY
.	TRBV24-1	TRBJ1-2	ATSFGSGYGYT
.	TRBV3-1	TRBJ2-7	ASSHSGTGLYEQY
.	TRBV20-1	TRBJ2-2	SARGGLNGELV
few	TRBV12-3/TRBV12-4	TRBJ1-5	ASSLNDQPQH
few	TRBV9	TRBJ1-1	ASSVVMENRGLTEAF
.	TRBV12-2	TRBJ2-1	ASRSLAGVYNEQF
once	TRBV29-1	TRBJ1-1	SVKENTEAF
.	TRBV7-6	TRBJ2-7	ASSLDPGTYEQY
few	TRBV20-1	TRBJ1-5	SARDLREARQPQH
.	TRBV4-2	TRBJ1-1	ASSRTTGKNTQAF
.	TRBV13	TRBJ2-1	ASSRGTKGEQF
.	TRBV7-2	TRBJ2-5	ASSLTAGWWVETQY